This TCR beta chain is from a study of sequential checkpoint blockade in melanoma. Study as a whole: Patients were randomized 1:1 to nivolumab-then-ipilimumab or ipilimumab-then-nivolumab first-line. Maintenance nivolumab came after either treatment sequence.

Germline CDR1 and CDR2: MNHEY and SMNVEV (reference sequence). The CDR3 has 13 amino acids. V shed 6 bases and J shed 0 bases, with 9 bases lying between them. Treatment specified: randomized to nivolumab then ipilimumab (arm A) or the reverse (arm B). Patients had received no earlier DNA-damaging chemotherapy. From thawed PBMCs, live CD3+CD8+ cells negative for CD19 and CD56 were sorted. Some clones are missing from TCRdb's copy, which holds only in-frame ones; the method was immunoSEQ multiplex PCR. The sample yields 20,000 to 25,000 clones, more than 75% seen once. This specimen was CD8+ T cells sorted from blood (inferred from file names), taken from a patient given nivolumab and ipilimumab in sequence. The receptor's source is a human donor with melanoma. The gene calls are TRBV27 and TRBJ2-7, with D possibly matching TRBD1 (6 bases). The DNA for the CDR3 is TGTGCCAGCAGAAAAGGGGGCTCCTACGAGCAGTACTTC. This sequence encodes CASRKGGSYEQYF.